This TCR beta chain emerged from a study of blood T cell repertoires in COVID-19. About the research overall: Italy, Spain and the United States were the sources of the convalescent and acute COVID-19 samples. T cells, B-cell-depleted T cells, or PBMCs supplied cDNA or gDNA.

Germline V gene lookup returns CDR1 LNHDA and CDR2 SQIVND (reference sequence). The CDR3 loop spans 12 amino acids. Trimming took 3 bases from V and 5 from J, leaving 7 bases between them. Original data processing: Nucleated cell counts were estimated from reference gene primer amplification. The repertoire was sequenced with immunoSEQ multiplex PCR; TCRdb's copy has only in-frame clones and lacks some. V, J and clone size derive from that table, while D and trimming were established from the DNA sequence. Of about 93,000 clones in the sample, approximately 87% were seen once. This rearrangement joins TRBV19 to TRBJ1-2; D is undetermined. The clonotype was recovered from a human donor with active COVID-19. The donor label of this sample is uncertain. The sequenced sample was peripheral blood. The CDR3 loop reads CASSIERYGYTF. The CDR3 DNA sequence: TGTGCCAGTAGTATTGAGAGATATGGCTACACCTTC.